This note documents a single T cell receptor (beta chain) sequence. The target antigen is unknown. The record originates from a study of blood T cells in healthy people across ages. Regarding the study as a whole: Expanded clonotype shifts may have been confounded, as the donors had an unknown CMV status.

Primed by a sample-barcoded 5' primer and a J-beta primer mix, a second PCR proceeded for about 6 to 11 cycles. The yield of each sample was at least 3 million CDR3-containing paired-end reads. One entry per CDR3 protein results from TCRdb running MiXCR on the 5' RACE reads. Seen here are roughly 550,000 distinct CDR3 sequences, nearly 25% observed once, and the top ten hold around 10%. The ends lost 1 base at V and 0 bases at J; junction bases unmatched: 17. The germline CDR1 and CDR2 sequences are LGHNA and YSLEER. CDR3 length: 21 residues. The same sample was also studied in work on T cells of mothers and their children. From that study: Slightly higher but non-significant overlap marked related mother-child pairs versus unrelated pairs.

The sample was blood. This TCR came from a boy aged 5-17 years in good health. The chain uses TRBV4-3 and TRBJ2-1; 8 nucleotides align to TRBD2. CDR3 sequence: CASSQGVGGGLRDPSYNEQFF. CDR3 nucleotide sequence: TGCGCCAGCAGCCAAGGCGTTGGCGGGGGGCTACGTGACCCCTCCTACAATGAGCAGTTCTTC.